This T cell receptor (beta chain) comes out of a study of T cells in localized non-small cell lung cancer. Clones were sequenced by immunoSEQ multiplex PCR, and TCRdb holds only the in-frame ones, with some missing. The sample shows roughly 6,000 clones, roughly 82% of them seen only once. General observations from the study: Among the top 100 tumor clones, a median about 52 appeared in adjacent lung.

There are 11 residues in the CDR3. CDR1 is MNHNS and CDR2 is SASEGT in the germline V gene. Trimming took off 8 bases at V and 3 bases at J, with 7 bases between the two ends. As to this clone: Antigen: not known.

The J gene is TRBJ1-2, the V gene TRBV6-1; D is ambiguous. The clonotype was recovered from a female donor older than 55 with stage II lung adenocarcinoma. The source material was peripheral blood mononuclear cells, sampled before any cancer treatment. CDR3 sequence (DNA): TGTGCCAGCTCGAGGCACTATGGCTACACCTTC. It yields the protein CASSRHYGYTF.